This paragraph covers one T cell receptor (beta chain) sequence. Its specific antigen is unknown. There are no base qualities to consult, and no much larger clone falls within one base. This record comes from a study of Ad26.COV2.S vaccination and SARS-CoV-2 variants (dated by TCRdb to about 2021). In terms of the full investigation: Sequencing of the TCRbeta repertoire served to evaluate the specificity and breadth of SARS-CoV-2-reactive T cell receptors following Ad26.COV2.S vaccination. The TCR-sequenced set comprised about 30 samples: some 19 Ad26.COV2.S vaccine recipients, 5 placebo recipients and 8 SARS-CoV-2 convalescent individuals. The full study reports these points: Substantial breadth of spike-specific CD8+ and CD4+ T cell responses was reported after vaccination. Non-spike TCR breadth was comparable between vaccine and placebo recipients, consistent with the vaccine containing only spike. Compared with placebo recipients, Ad26.COV2.S recipients showed higher spike-specific TCR breadth (P = 0.0014). According to the authors, total T cell responses may have been underestimated by the TCR breadth and depth analyses.

The time point tag for this specimen amounts to: individuals recovered from natural SARS-CoV-2 infection. The immunoSEQ Assay was the method used to sequence TCRbeta CDR3 regions. After extraction, genomic DNA underwent amplification by bias-controlled multiplex PCR, followed by high-throughput sequencing. The source study handled its data this way. Collapsing and filtering of sequences were performed to quantify the absolute abundance of each unique TCRbeta CDR3 region. T cell fraction was estimated by normalization of TCRbeta template counts to usable DNA, with usable DNA being measured through amplification of reference genes present in all nucleated cells. Repertoire TCRs were annotated as SARS-CoV-2-specific by exact matching of V gene, CDR3 amino acid sequence and J gene to a known reactive TCR set. The reference SARS-CoV-2 TCR set was obtained from MIRA and was filtered for enrichment in COVID-19-positive ImmuneCODE repertoires, whereby public or cross-reactive TCRs were removed. Using the MIRA antigens, annotated TCRs were further analysed by specific ORF or by position within an ORF. Depth was the summed frequency of annotated unique rearrangements, while breadth was defined as annotated unique rearrangements over total unique productive rearrangements. TCR breadth was compared between groups using two-sided Wilcoxon rank-sum tests. TCRdb holds this immuneACCESS table with in-frame rearrangements only. Some clones are missing; in checked studies, unresolved V genes explain under half, and the rest has no known cause. V, J and clone size were drawn from that table, and D and trimming were deduced from the DNA. This sample is represented by about 350,000 clones; about 91% of them were singletons. About 3.8% of the sample is taken by the ten largest.

The germline V gene (reference sequence) provides CDR1 MNHEY and CDR2 SMNVEV. The CDR3 contains 14 residues, cysteine and phenylalanine counted. CDR3 DNA only is kept here, 42 bases in frame from base 1. V lost 9 bases and J lost 8 bases; the stretch between them is 19 bases long. The origin of this receptor is a human donor who had recovered from COVID-19. Here the chain combines TRBV27 and TRBJ1-4; a tentative D call is TRBD1 (6 bases match). The source was peripheral blood, collected after recovery from COVID-19. The nucleotides are TGTGCCAGTAAGGGGGTCGGGGCAGGGGAAAAACTGTTTTTT. Its protein product is CASKGVGAGEKLFF.